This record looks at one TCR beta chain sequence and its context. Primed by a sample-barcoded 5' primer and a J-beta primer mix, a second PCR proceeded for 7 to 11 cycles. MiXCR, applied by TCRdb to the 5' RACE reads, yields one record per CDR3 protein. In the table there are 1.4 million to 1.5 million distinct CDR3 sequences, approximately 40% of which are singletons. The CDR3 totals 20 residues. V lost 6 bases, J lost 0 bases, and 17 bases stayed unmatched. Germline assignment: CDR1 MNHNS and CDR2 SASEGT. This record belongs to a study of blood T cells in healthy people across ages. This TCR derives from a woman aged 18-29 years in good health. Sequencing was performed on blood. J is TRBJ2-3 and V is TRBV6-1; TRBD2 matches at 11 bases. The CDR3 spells CASRRRRTSGLSPSTDTQYF. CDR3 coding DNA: TGTGCCAGCAGGCGTCGCCGGACTAGCGGGTTGAGCCCTAGCACAGATACGCAGTATTTT.